This entry lists 10 T cell receptor beta chains sequenced from one sample in a study of CD8+ T cells in alopecia areata. Extracted from the samples, RNA was reverse transcribed into cDNA to serve as the sequencing template. The protocol was immunoSEQ multiplex PCR, while the TCRdb copy is restricted to in-frame clones and leaves out a portion. This table has 90,000 to 120,000 clones, roughly 84% appearing once. Treatment indicated: oral pan-JAK inhibitor, 5-10 mg twice daily. This specimen was CD8+ T cells sorted from blood, taken at week 24, from a patient treated with tofacitinib. The receptors originated from a human donor with alopecia areata.

A single count supports this clone. This chain joins TRBV4-1 and TRBJ2-1; D unresolved. The CDR3 is made up of 16 amino acids. The germline V gene has CDR1 MGHRA and CDR2 YSYEKL. V was cut by 4 bases and J by 0 bases, with 13 bases left in between. CDR3 in DNA: TGCGCCAGCAGCCCTTATCAGACTCTCTCCTACAATGAGCAGTTCTTC. It is translated as CASSPYQTLSYNEQFF.

This sequence joins TRBV5-1 and TRBJ2-1; D perhaps matches TRBD2 (5 bases). The CDR3 has 15 amino acids. The germline CDR1 and CDR2 sequences are SGHRS and YFSETQ. The V end was cut by 2 bases, the J end by 7 bases, with 16 bases between. CDR3 protein: CASSLLEKGVNEQFF. CDR3 coding DNA: TGCGCCAGCAGCTTACTAGAGAAGGGAGTGAATGAGCAGTTCTTC.

The chain has TRBV7-2 and TRBJ1-5; D unresolved. Germline CDR1 is SGHTA and CDR2 is FQGNSA. There are 14 residues in the CDR3. With 7 bases removed from V and 8 bases from J, the gap between germline ends came to 18 bases. CDR3 sequence: CASNIIGVGEPQHF. The CDR3 nucleotides are TGTGCCAGCAACATAATTGGAGTGGGAGAGCCCCAGCATTTT. Variable domain in full (rest from reference TRBV7-2 and TRBJ1-5): GAGVSQSPSNKVTEKGKDVELRCDPISGHTALYWYRQSLGQGLEFLIYFQGNSAPDKSGLPSDRFSAERTGGSVSTLTIQRTQQEDSAVYLCASNIIGVGEPQHFGDGTRLSIL.

Comments on this clone: Other nucleotide sequences from this sample produce the same CDR3. The V and J genes are TRBV27 and TRBJ1-5, with no clear D. Germline CDR1 MNHEY, CDR2 SMNVEV (reference sequence). The V gene lost 2 bases and the J gene lost 2 bases, with 4 bases spanning the gap. This CDR3 region has 13 residues. CDR3 sequence: CASSLGRNQPQHF. CDR3 bases: TGTGCCAGCAGTTTAGGGCGCAATCAGCCCCAGCATTTT.

The chain links TRBV29-1 to TRBJ1-2; no definite D call. From germline, CDR1 is SQVTM and CDR2 ANQGSEA. Trimming removed 6 bases from V and 2 bases from J, with 10 bases in between. There are 12 residues in the CDR3. CDR3 residues: CSVGGMNYGYTF. The CDR3 nucleotides are TGCAGCGTGGGCGGGATGAACTATGGCTACACCTTC.

The chain recombines TRBV6-6 with TRBJ2-3; no clear D gene. V was clipped by 0 bases and J by 1 base, with 5 bases between them. Germline CDR1 reads MNHNY; CDR2 reads SVGAGI (reference sequence). The CDR3 has 14 amino acids. The CDR3 sequence is CASSYSDRTDTQYF. The CDR3 nucleotides read TGTGCCAGCAGTTACTCGGACCGCACAGATACGCAGTATTTT.

In DNA form, the CDR3 reads TGTGCCAGCAGTGAAGTTACAGGGTCCACAGATACGCAGTATTTT. It translates to CASSEVTGSTDTQYF. The chain recombines TRBV2 with TRBJ2-3; possibly TRBD1 for D (6 bases). The CDR3 has 15 residues. V dropped 1 base and J dropped 2 bases, with 10 bases sitting between them. The V gene's germline CDR1 is SNHLY and CDR2 FYNNEI.

A word on this clone: A junction end diverges from the germline sequence, so it may reflect a read error. The J gene is TRBJ2-2, the V gene TRBV5-5; 8 positions match TRBD2. This CDR3 comprises 17 residues. Germline CDR1 and CDR2: SGHKS and YYEKEE (reference sequence). CDR3: CASSRYPGGPNTGELFF. The CDR3 bases are TGCGCCAGCAGCCGATATCCGGGGGGGCCCAACACCGGGGAGCTGTTTTTT.

The chain joins TRBV6-5 to TRBJ2-1; TRBD1 might be the D (5 bases). The length of the CDR3 is 13 residues. Germline V gives CDR1 MNHEY, CDR2 SVGAGI. V was trimmed by 0 bases and J by 8 bases, leaving 8 bases between them. Written as DNA, the CDR3 is TGTGCCAGCAGTTACTCGGCAGGGTATGAGCAGTTCTTC. Encoded protein: CASSYSAGYEQFF.

The V call is TRBV13, the J call TRBJ1-1, with 9 bases that match TRBD1. This CDR3 has 19 residues. Germline V gene data show CDR1 as PRHDT and CDR2 as FYEKMQ (reference sequence). V lost 2 bases and J lost 1; bases outside the gene matches: 14. This CDR3 is CASSLREVDRGPANTEAFF. In DNA form, the CDR3 reads TGTGCCAGCAGCTTAAGAGAAGTGGACAGGGGACCGGCGAACACTGAAGCTTTCTTT.